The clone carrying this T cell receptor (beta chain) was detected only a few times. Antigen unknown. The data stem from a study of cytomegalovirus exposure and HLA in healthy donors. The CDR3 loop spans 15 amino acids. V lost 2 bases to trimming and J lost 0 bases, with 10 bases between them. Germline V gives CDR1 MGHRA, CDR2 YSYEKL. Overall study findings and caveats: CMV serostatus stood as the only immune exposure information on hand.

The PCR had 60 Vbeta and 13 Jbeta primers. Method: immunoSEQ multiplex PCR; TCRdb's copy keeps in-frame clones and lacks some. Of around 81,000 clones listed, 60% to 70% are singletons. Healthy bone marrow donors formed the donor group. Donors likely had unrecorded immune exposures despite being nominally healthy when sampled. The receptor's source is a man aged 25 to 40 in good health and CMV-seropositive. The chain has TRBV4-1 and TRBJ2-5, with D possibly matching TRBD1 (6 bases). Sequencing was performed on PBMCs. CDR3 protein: CASSQRYRDQETQYF. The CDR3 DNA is TGCGCCAGCAGCCAACGATACAGGGACCAAGAGACCCAGTACTTC.